This T cell receptor (beta chain) was captured in a study of spatial heterogeneity in lung cancer (dated by TCRdb to between 2019 and 2020). At the level of the whole study: More beta-chain than alpha-chain transcripts were consistently detected, likely reflecting higher beta-chain transcript abundance. A strong correlation was found between TCR transcript counts in tumor regions and a T cell transcriptional module score from matched bulk RNA-seq. In the raw uncorrected reads, each unique combination of TCR and UMI appeared more than ten times on average. The study quantitatively compared TCR alpha and beta repertoires across multiple tumor regions, matched nontumor lung and blood in non-small cell lung cancer. TCR repertoire features were related to nonsynonymous mutation counts determined by whole-exome sequencing of tumor tissue. At surgery, 220 tumor regions, approximately 64 matched nontumor lung samples and more than 50 PBMC samples were TCR-sequenced for both alpha and beta chains. What the authors observed across the whole study: Confirming at a functional level the hypothesis that regional TCRs recognize regional mutations was considered to require additional single-cell paired TCR alpha and beta sequencing. TCR-seq coverage of tumor T cells was estimated to be only about 7% for alpha chains and more than 11% for beta chains. The tumor nonsynonymous mutation count correlated with the number of expanded intratumoral alpha and beta TCRs. Counts of ubiquitous and regional expanded TCRs were found to correlate with counts of ubiquitous and regional nonsynonymous mutations, respectively.

For this chain, trimming is 5 bases at the V end and 5 bases at the J end, and the number of junction bases without a gene match is 4. Measured from the cysteine to the phenylalanine, the CDR3 is 14 residues long. The read is trimmed to its CDR3 DNA, 42 bases read in frame from base 1. The intended sense of this specimen's time point label: sample taken at primary tumor resection. Donors were approximately 72 patients with early-stage, untreated non-small cell lung cancer from the lung TRACERx cohort. For TCR sequencing, whole RNA was extracted from tumor and nontumor lung tissue, or from cryopreserved PBMC samples, and no cell sorting was done. Only patients for whom sufficient RNA was available from at least two tumor regions were selected for TCR sequencing. Before being selected, tumor and adjacent nontumor lung specimens were reviewed by a lung pathologist. This clonotype was found many times. The clone's antigen remains unknown. No base quality information exists; no much larger clone differs at one position.

Library method: 5' RACE. Sequencing relied on a NextSeq 500. The TCR library protocol attached a unique molecular identifier to each TCR cDNA molecule to allow correction of PCR and sequencing errors. Turning to the authors' computational methods: TCR identification, UMI-based error correction and CDR3 extraction were all carried out with Decombinator tools. Expanded TCRs were defined as those above a frequency of 2 per 1,000, corresponding to the top 1% of the tumor frequency distribution. Expanded tumor TCRs statistically deemed absent (corrected P<0.05) from at least one tumor region were classed as regional, and all other expanded tumor TCRs were classed as ubiquitous. Rényi diversity was computed with the R vegan package after subsampling each repertoire 100 times to 5,000 TCRs. CDR3 similarity networks were built from amino acid triplet string-kernel similarity, connecting CDR3s with pairwise similarity above 0.82. Starting from the raw public reads, TCRdb applied fastp trimming at Q25, assembled clones with MiXCR and retained in-frame beta chains. When rows share a CDR3 protein, they turn into one entry using the most common DNA and genes. TCRdb, not the original authors, processed these V and J calls. This sample has about 8,000 distinct CDR3 sequences in its table, and over 7.5% of those were observed once. The top ten hold around 12% of the sample.

The V gene is TRBV12-3 or TRBV12-4 and the J gene is TRBJ1-1, and 11 bases in between align with TRBD1. Sequenced here: lung tumor tissue, sampled at surgery. This receptor was taken from a male donor with early-stage non-small cell lung cancer. The DNA reads as follows: TGTGCCAGCAGTGGGACAGGGGGTAGGACTGAAGCTTTCTTT. Protein translation: CASSGTGGRTEAFF.